This T cell receptor beta chain was profiled in a study of blood T cell repertoires in COVID-19. The CDR3 is made up of 15 amino acids. Germline CDR1 and CDR2: MNHEY and SMNVEV (reference sequence). V was pared by 8 bases and J by 2 bases, with 10 bases of the junction left unmatched. Sequenced by immunoSEQ multiplex PCR; TCRdb stores in-frame clones only, minus some. The profile shows some 200,000 clones, 80% to 90% of them singletons. The gene calls are TRBV27 and TRBJ2-3; 7 nucleotides align to TRBD1. The clonotype comes from a woman in her late teens or twenties in a cohort exposed to, infected with or recovered from COVID-19 (not recorded which). The sequenced sample consisted of PBMCs or T cells enriched from blood (not recorded which). The CDR3 region is CASGPRGQNTDTQYF. The CDR3 DNA follows: TGTGCCAGCGGTCCGAGGGGACAGAACACAGATACGCAGTATTTT.